This T cell receptor (beta chain) was documented in a study of blood T cell repertoires in COVID-19. On the study more broadly: Both acute and convalescent COVID-19 samples were obtained from the United States, Italy and Spain. The analysed material was cDNA or gDNA that came from T cells, B-cell-depleted T cells, or PBMCs.

Per the original methods: Reference gene primer amplification in the assay estimated nucleated cell counts. Data came from immunoSEQ multiplex PCR; TCRdb stores just in-frame clones and leaves some out. The D gene and trimming were derived from the DNA, and the V and J assignments and clone size from that table. Of some 40,000 clones detected, more than 75% appear once; the ten largest clones hold over 15%. Sequencing input: peripheral blood. This TCR was recovered from a man between 65 and 85 years old with acute or convalescent COVID-19.

CDR3 bases: TGTGCCAGCACTACAGGCAATCAGCCCCAGCATTTT. This sequence encodes CASTTGNQPQHF. This chain joins TRBV3-1 (or the pseudogene TRBV3-2) and TRBJ1-5; D is uncertain. V was trimmed by 7 bases and J by 2 bases, leaving 6 bases between them. Germline-derived CDR1 and CDR2 are LGHDT and YNNKEL (reference sequence). This CDR3 has 12 residues.